Each of the 30 T cell receptor beta chains below was sequenced from the same sample in a study of CD8+ T cells in alopecia areata. RNA extraction and reverse transcription yielded cDNA as sequencing template. Clones were sequenced by immunoSEQ multiplex PCR, and TCRdb holds only the in-frame ones, with some missing. The sample records 130,000 to 150,000 clones, over 80% being singletons. The material sequenced was CD8+ T cells sorted from blood, taken at week 0. These receptors were taken from a human donor with alopecia areata.

This clone was detected once. This rearrangement joins TRBV23-1 to TRBJ1-5; D is undetermined. TRBV23-1 is assigned to the ORF class and has an uncertain function. Trimming removed 8 bases from V and 4 bases from J, with 15 bases in between. The CDR3 sequence is 14 residues long. The CDR3 reads CASEVVSTNQPQHF. As DNA, the CDR3 is TGCGCCAGCGAGGTAGTCTCAACAAATCAGCCCCAGCATTTT.

V and J are TRBV7-7 and TRBJ2-7; the D gene is possibly TRBD1 (5 bases). Trimming removed 5 bases at V and 3 bases at J, with 11 bases between. The germline gives CDR1 SSHAT, CDR2 FNYEAQ (reference sequence). This CDR3 contains 13 residues. The CDR3 reads CASSHTTGYEQYF. The CDR3 DNA follows: TGTGCCAGCAGCCACACTACAGGCTACGAGCAGTACTTC.

The rearrangement joins TRBV9 to TRBJ2-3; D gene unclear. This CDR3 contains 13 residues. Germline V CDR1 and CDR2: SGDLS, YYNGEE. Deletions cut 4 bases from V and 4 bases from J, with 10 bases between. CDR3 in DNA: TGTGCCAGCAGCCAAATAGGAGCAGATACGCAGTATTTT. Translating it yields CASSQIGADTQYF.

The chain has TRBV5-1 and TRBJ1-2; 8 bases map to TRBD1. V lost 0 bases to trimming and J lost 0 bases; unmatched junction nucleotides: 4. This CDR3 is built from 16 residues. Germline assignment: CDR1 SGHRS and CDR2 YFSETQ. Here the CDR3 DNA reads TGCGCCAGCAGCTTGGGGACAGGGTCAACTAACTATGGCTACACCTTC. It is translated as CASSLGTGSTNYGYTF.

This chain connects TRBV30 to TRBJ2-2; D remains ambiguous. Trimming shortened V by 5 bases and J by 7 bases, and 14 bases separated the two germline ends. The length of the CDR3 is 13 residues. The germline V gene has CDR1 GTSNPN and CDR2 SVGIG (reference sequence). The CDR3 protein is CAWLHLGLGELFF. CDR3 bases: TGTGCCTGGCTCCACCTCGGTCTCGGGGAGCTGTTTTTT.

The chain employs TRBV6-1 and TRBJ2-7; 7 bases are shared with TRBD1. V shed 5 bases and J 0 bases; nucleotides not matched to a gene: 4. CDR3 length: 14 amino acids. Per germline, CDR1 MNHNS and CDR2 SASEGT. DNA for the CDR3: TGTGCCAGCAGTTCCAGGGACAGCTCCTACGAGCAGTACTTC. Protein product: CASSSRDSSYEQYF.

This sequence joins TRBV7-9 and TRBJ1-1, with 10 bases identical to TRBD1. This CDR3 spans 16 amino acids. Losses at the gene ends were 5 bases for V and 5 bases for J; bases not matched to a gene: 11. Germline loops: CDR1 SEHNR, CDR2 FQNEAQ (reference sequence). The CDR3 reads CASSPRDRGDRTEAFF. The CDR3 coding sequence is TGTGCCAGCAGCCCCCGGGACAGGGGAGATAGGACTGAAGCTTTCTTT.

The chain joins TRBV11-2 to TRBJ2-3; D is undetermined. Trimming took 5 bases from V and 6 from J, leaving 6 bases between them. Germline V gene sequence: CDR1 SGHAT, CDR2 FQNNGV. The CDR3 totals 11 residues. In DNA form, the CDR3 reads TGTGCCAGCAGCCCTCTTGATACGCAGTATTTT. It is translated as CASSPLDTQYF.

The chain has TRBV7-9 and TRBJ2-3; no definite D call. CDR1 SEHNR and CDR2 FQNEAQ come from the germline V gene (reference sequence). The V end was cut by 4 bases, the J end by 5 bases, with 10 bases between. CDR3 size: 13 residues. The CDR3 region is CASSSPVEDTQYF. The CDR3 DNA follows: TGTGCCAGCAGCTCCCCGGTGGAAGATACGCAGTATTTT.

The rearrangement joins TRBV30 to TRBJ2-2; 8 positions match TRBD1. The CDR3 runs 14 residues. Trimming took 7 bases from V and 5 from J; bases not matched to a gene: 9. Germline CDR1 and CDR2: GTSNPN and SVGIG (reference sequence). This chain's CDR3 is CASSGGKSTGELFF. CDR3 nucleotides: TGTGCCTCATCAGGGGGCAAAAGTACCGGGGAGCTGTTTTTT. The full variable domain, with the rest looked up from reference TRBV30 and TRBJ2-2, is SQTIHQWPATLVQPVGSPLSLECTVEGTSNPNLYWYRQAAGRGLQLLFYSVGIGQISSEVPQNLSASRPQDRQFILSSKKLLLSDSGFYLCASSGGKSTGELFFGEGSRLTVL.

This clone was counted once. The V gene is TRBV29-1, the J gene TRBJ2-2; D may be TRBD1 (5 bases). The CDR3 is 15 amino acids. Germline loops: CDR1 SQVTM, CDR2 ANQGSEA. V was clipped by 0 bases and J by 7 bases, with 15 bases between them. The CDR3 bases are TGCAGCGTTGAAGATAACTTTGGGGCTGTCGGGGAGCTGTTTTTT. Translated, it gives CSVEDNFGAVGELFF.

This clone was observed a single time. This chain uses TRBV11-2 with TRBJ2-1; 7 nucleotides match TRBD1. The CDR3 sequence is 15 residues long. Germline V CDR1 and CDR2: SGHAT, FQNNGV. V lost 3 bases and J lost 8; bases outside the gene matches: 10. CDR3: CASSFGQAGVDEQFF. DNA of the CDR3: TGTGCCAGCAGCTTCGGACAGGCAGGGGTGGATGAGCAGTTCTTC.

V usage is TRBV19 and J usage is TRBJ1-5, with a possible D match to TRBD1 (6 bases). The length of the CDR3 is 13 residues. Germline loops: CDR1 LNHDA, CDR2 SQIVND (reference sequence). Trimming took off 7 bases at V and 10 bases at J, with 17 bases between the two ends. CDR3 amino acids: CASMGAAIIPQHF. CDR3 bases: TGTGCCAGTATGGGGGCAGCAATCATCCCCCAGCATTTT.

The V and J genes are TRBV9 and TRBJ2-1, with D perhaps being TRBD1 or TRBD2 (5 bases each). V dropped 0 bases and J dropped 4 bases, with 14 bases sitting between them. Germline V gene lookup returns CDR1 SGDLS and CDR2 YYNGEE. The CDR3 has 16 residues. CDR3 nucleotide sequence: TGTGCCAGCAGCGTAGAAGGGACCAGCGTTTACAATGAGCAGTTCTTC. Its protein is CASSVEGTSVYNEQFF.

The chain combines TRBV4-1 with TRBJ2-7, with D uncertain. Germline CDR1 and CDR2: MGHRA and YSYEKL. V lost 0 bases and J lost 4, with 4 bases in between. This CDR3 has 12 residues. CDR3: CASSQDLYEQYF. As DNA, the CDR3 is TGCGCCAGCAGCCAAGATCTATACGAGCAGTACTTC.

The rearrangement uses TRBV30 and TRBJ2-1, with TRBD2 matching 10 bases. This CDR3 has 15 residues. Germline CDR1 GTSNPN, CDR2 SVGIG (reference sequence). The junction had 10 bases not matched to a gene; V was cut back by 1 base and J by 10 bases. CDR3 protein: CAWSEGLAGVWEQFF. For the CDR3, the DNA is TGTGCCTGGAGTGAGGGGCTAGCGGGAGTATGGGAGCAGTTCTTC.

This clone was recorded a few times. One end of the junction is discordant with germline, which a read error may explain. J is TRBJ2-2 and V is TRBV29-1; TRBD1 or TRBD2 may be the D gene (5 bases each). The CDR3 is made up of 12 amino acids. Germline-derived CDR1 and CDR2 are SQVTM and ANQGSEA. CDR3 sequence: CSVEPDLGVLFF. CDR3 DNA: TGCAGCGTTGAGCCGGACCTGGGGGTGCTGTTTTTT.

V usage is TRBV15 and J usage is TRBJ2-1; perhaps TRBD2 as D (6 bases). This CDR3 has 17 amino acids. Trimming shortened V by 7 bases and J by 3 bases, and 22 bases separated the two germline ends. Per the germline V gene, CDR1 is LNHNV and CDR2 is YYDKDF (reference sequence). The CDR3, as DNA: TGTGCCACCACGCCTCTCTACCGGGGACTCCTCTACAATGAGCAGTTCTTC. Its translation is CATTPLYRGLLYNEQFF.

The CDR3: CASGWTIHEQYF. The CDR3, as DNA: TGTGCTAGTGGTTGGACCATCCACGAGCAGTACTTC. This chain joins TRBV12-5 and TRBJ2-7; the D is unclear. CDR3 length: 12 residues. The germline V and J ends were trimmed by 4 bases and 5 bases, with 9 bases remaining between them. Germline CDR1 and CDR2: LGHNT and FRNRAP.

The CDR3 DNA sequence: TGTGCCAGCAGCCACGGAAGTTGGGTCACAGATACGCAGTATTTT. Protein: CASSHGSWVTDTQYF. This chain links TRBV14 with TRBJ2-3, with D unresolved. This CDR3 contains 15 residues. Trimming took off 3 bases at V and 2 bases at J, with 12 bases between the two ends. CDR1 is SGHDN and CDR2 is FVKESK in the germline V gene. Full variable domain (rest looked up from reference TRBV14 and TRBJ2-3): EAGVTQFPSHSVIEKGQTVTLRCDPISGHDNLYWYRRVMGKEIKFLLHFVKESKQDESGMPNNRFLAERTGGTYSTLKVQPAELEDSGVYFCASSHGSWVTDTQYFGPGTRLTVL.

Concerning this clone: The sample contains more than one DNA sequence encoding this CDR3. The rearrangement links TRBV27 to TRBJ1-2; D possibly corresponds to TRBD1 (5 bases). Between the trimmed V and J ends, which lost 5 bases and 4 bases, there was a span of 8 bases. Germline CDR1 is MNHEY and CDR2 is SMNVEV (reference sequence). CDR3 length: 12 residues. CDR3 sequence reads: CASSGDSYGYTF. CDR3 DNA sequence: TGTGCCAGCAGTGGTGACAGCTATGGCTACACCTTC.

The chain recombines TRBV11-3 with TRBJ2-7; no clear D gene. V was clipped by 4 bases and J by 0 bases, with 1 base between them. The CDR3 is 11 residues long. Germline-derived CDR1 and CDR2 are SGHNT and YENEEA. Here the CDR3 DNA reads TGTGCCAGCAGCTCCTCCTACGAGCAGTACTTC. The encoded protein is CASSSSYEQYF.

The chain recombines TRBV11-2 with TRBJ2-1; D may correspond to TRBD1 or TRBD2 (5 bases each). The germline V gene encodes CDR1 SGHAT and CDR2 FQNNGV. This CDR3 has 13 amino acids. V was clipped by 4 bases and J by 9 bases, with 13 bases between them. The CDR3 here is CASSSGPPLEQFF. The CDR3 DNA is TGTGCCAGCAGCTCGGGACCGCCGCTTGAGCAGTTCTTC.

Worth noting for this clone: A junction end diverges from the germline sequence, so it may reflect a read error. The chain has TRBV9 and TRBJ2-1, with D possibly TRBD2 on 7 matching bases. The CDR3 covers 15 residues. Germline values: CDR1 SGDLS, CDR2 YYNGEE. CDR3 sequence: CASSVAGGSHNEQFF. The CDR3 DNA sequence: TGTGCCAGCAGCGTAGCGGGGGGCTCCCACAATGAGCAGTTCTTC.

The gene calls are TRBV7-8 and TRBJ2-6; D may match TRBD1 or TRBD2 (5 bases each). Germline-derived CDR1 and CDR2 are SGHVS and FQNEAQ. CDR3 length equals 15 residues. V shed 1 base and J shed 4 bases, with 8 bases lying between them. The CDR3 bases are TGTGCCAGCAGCTTAGTGGGGGTCGGGGCCAACGTCCTGACTTTC. Its translation: CASSLVGVGANVLTF.

This clone is a singleton in its sample. This chain joins TRBV2 and TRBJ1-1; D is unresolved. Germline-derived CDR1 and CDR2 are SNHLY and FYNNEI. The V gene lost 9 bases and the J gene lost 7 bases, with 12 bases spanning the gap. The CDR3 runs to 11 residues. DNA of the CDR3: TGTGCCAGTACGTTCAGTAGTGAAGCTTTCTTT. Protein sequence: CASTFSSEAFF.

There are a few counts of this clone. Other DNA sequences of this sample code for an identical CDR3. The V call is TRBV7-9, the J call TRBJ2-1; TRBD1 matches 12 bases. Per the germline V gene, CDR1 is SEHNR and CDR2 is FQNEAQ (reference sequence). The CDR3 is made up of 15 amino acids. V was pared by 6 bases and J by 9 bases, with 9 bases of the junction left unmatched. CDR3 in DNA: TGTGCCAGCAGTCGGGACAGGGGGCTAGGGGGTGAGCAGTTCTTC. It translates to CASSRDRGLGGEQFF.

V and J are TRBV7-2 and TRBJ2-7; the match to TRBD1 covers 10 bases. The CDR3 runs 16 residues. The V gene's germline CDR1 is SGHTA and CDR2 FQGNSA. V trimming: 6 bases; J trimming: 4 bases; junction bases outside the gene matches: 12. The CDR3 region is CASSKPPGQGMYEQYF. CDR3 nucleotide sequence: TGTGCCAGCAGTAAACCTCCGGGACAGGGGATGTACGAGCAGTACTTC.

The count of this clone is one. V and J are TRBV6-1 and TRBJ2-5; D is possibly TRBD2 (6 bases). Germline V lookup: CDR1 MNHNS, CDR2 SASEGT. V lost 2 bases to trimming and J lost 4 bases, with 14 bases between them. The CDR3 consists of 15 residues. The CDR3 bases are TGTGCCAGCAGTGAAACTTGGACTATAAGAGAGACCCAGTACTTC. It is translated as CASSETWTIRETQYF.

CDR3 nucleotides: TGTGCCACCGACCAGCATGGCTACACCTTC. Translated, it gives CATDQHGYTF. The V gene is TRBV19, the J gene TRBJ1-2; no clear D gene. The CDR3 covers 10 residues. CDR1 LNHDA and CDR2 SQIVND come from the germline V gene (reference sequence). V was shortened by 10 bases and J by 6 bases, with 9 bases between the two germline ends. Full variable domain (rest looked up from reference TRBV19 and TRBJ1-2): DGGITQSPKYLFRKEGQNVTLSCEQNLNHDAMYWYRQDPGQGLRLIYYSQIVNDFQKGDIAEGYSVSREKKESFPLTVTSAQKNPTAFYLCATDQHGYTFGSGTRLTVV.